A single sample gave rise to the 20 T cell receptor beta chains below, sequenced in a study of STAT5B mutations in CD4+ large granular lymphocyte leukemia. The method was immunoSEQ multiplex PCR; TCRdb's version includes in-frame clones alone and lacks a portion of them. The data hold 30,000 to 35,000 clones, with 65% to 70% observed a single time. The sample was CD4+ T cells from blood buffy coats. All receptors come from a human donor in good health.

CDR3 sequence reads: CASSPPIGVNYGYTF. The CDR3 DNA is TGTGCCAGCTCACCACCGATCGGGGTTAACTATGGCTACACCTTC. The chain employs TRBV18 and TRBJ1-2; D is undetermined. CDR1 is KGHSH, CDR2 LQKENI, per germline. This CDR3 is 15 amino acids long. V was pared by 0 bases and J by 1 base, with 9 bases between.

This sequence joins TRBV19 and TRBJ1-1; 7 nucleotides agree with TRBD1. The CDR3 is 14 residues long. J was trimmed by 5 bases and V by 1 base; bases with no gene match: 4. CDR1 and CDR2 from the germline V gene are LNHDA and SQIVND (reference sequence). The CDR3 nucleotides read TGTGCCAGTAGTATAGGCAGGGGGGTGACTGAAGCTTTCTTT. As protein: CASSIGRGVTEAFF.

This clone has a handful of counts. This rearrangement joins TRBV6-1 to TRBJ1-3; unclear D gene. The CDR3 is made up of 13 amino acids. Per germline, CDR1 MNHNS and CDR2 SASEGT. Trimming took 9 bases from V and 0 from J, leaving 9 bases between them. The CDR3 bases are TGTGCCAGTGGACGGCGCTCTGGAAACACCATATATTTT. Translated: CASGRRSGNTIYF.

The CDR3 spells CASSSRTACEAFF. In DNA form, the CDR3 reads TGTGCCAGCAGCTCAAGGACGGCGTGTGAAGCTTTCTTT. The chain recombines TRBV21-1 with TRBJ1-1. TRBV21-1 is given as a pseudogene. The CDR3 length is 13 residues.

This chain uses TRBV7-3 with TRBJ1-1; D unclear. Germline V CDR1 and CDR2: SGHTA, FQGTGA. The V gene lost 5 bases and the J gene lost 3 bases, with 10 bases spanning the gap. This CDR3 region has 13 residues. The CDR3 coding sequence is TGTGCCAGCAGCCCCACCCGGGACACTGAAGCTTTCTTT. Translated: CASSPTRDTEAFF.

This clone turned up a few times. This rearrangement joins TRBV28 to TRBJ2-7, with D possibly TRBD2 on 6 matching bases. Trimming shortened V by 6 bases and J by 0 bases, and 15 bases separated the two germline ends. Per germline, CDR1 MDHEN and CDR2 SYDVKM. This CDR3 comprises 15 residues. As DNA, the CDR3 is TGTGCCAGCAGCCGGGGCGGGACGAGCTCCTACGAGCAGTACTTC. As protein: CASSRGGTSSYEQYF.

This clone was observed a single time. The J gene is TRBJ2-5, the V gene TRBV11-3, with 7 bases lining up with TRBD1. CDR3 length: 16 residues. CDR1 is SGHNT and CDR2 is YENEEA in the germline V gene. Trimming removed 6 bases from V and 1 base from J; junction bases left unmatched: 11. The CDR3 bases are TGTGCCAGCAGTTTTAGGGGCAGGGGGATCCAAGAGACCCAGTACTTC. This codes for CASSFRGRGIQETQYF.

The chain recombines TRBV7-8 with TRBJ2-5; 12 bases align to TRBD2. Losses at the gene ends were 1 base for V and 2 bases for J; bases not matched to a gene: 5. This CDR3 spans 17 amino acids. CDR1 is SGHVS, CDR2 FQNEAQ, per germline. The CDR3 bases are TGTGCCAGCAGCTTAGAGGGGCTAGCGGGGGGGCAAGAGACCCAGTACTTC. As protein: CASSLEGLAGGQETQYF.

This sequence joins TRBV11-3 and TRBJ2-3; 8 nucleotides line up with TRBD1. Germline CDR1 reads SGHNT; CDR2 reads YENEEA. The V gene end was trimmed by 4 bases and the J gene end by 4 bases; junction bases not matched to a gene: 16. The CDR3 consists of 18 residues. This CDR3 is CASSSSPGTGYVADTQYF. In DNA, the CDR3 is TGTGCCAGCAGCTCGAGTCCCGGGACAGGTTACGTTGCAGATACGCAGTATTTT.

The chain couples TRBV9 to TRBJ2-3; 12 nucleotides align to TRBD2. The V gene end was trimmed by 4 bases and the J gene end by 0 bases; junction bases not matched to a gene: 12. CDR1 is SGDLS and CDR2 is YYNGEE in the germline V gene. The CDR3 runs to 19 residues. In DNA, the CDR3 is TGTGCCAGCAGCCGACCGGCTAGCGGGGGGGGCTATAGCACAGATACGCAGTATTTT. Amino acids: CASSRPASGGGYSTDTQYF.

V is TRBV5-4 and J is TRBJ2-4, with 9 bases fitting TRBD1. V was clipped by 0 bases and J by 9 bases; unmatched bases: 13. CDR3 size: 17 residues. CDR1 SGHNT and CDR2 YYREEE come from the germline V gene (reference sequence). CDR3 residues: CASSLDSRDRAVGIQYF. The CDR3 bases are TGTGCCAGCAGCTTGGACTCCCGGGACAGGGCGGTGGGCATTCAGTACTTC.

The chain is built from TRBV7-9 and TRBJ2-5; D unclear. The CDR3 is 16 amino acids. The germline V gene has CDR1 SEHNR and CDR2 FQNEAQ (reference sequence). Trimming stripped 1 base from V and 1 base from J, with 13 bases between. In DNA, the CDR3 is TGTGCCAGCAGCTTAGGACTGGCATCCACCCAAGAGACCCAGTACTTC. This encodes CASSLGLASTQETQYF. The variable domain in full, with the rest retrieved from reference TRBV7-9 and TRBJ2-5, is DTGVSQNPRHKITKRGQNVTFRCDPISEHNRLYWYRQTLGQGPEFLTYFQNEAQLEKSRLLSDRFSAERPKGSFSTLEIQRTEQGDSAMYLCASSLGLASTQETQYFGPGTRLLVL.

Only one count was recorded for this clone. The rearrangement links TRBV18 to TRBJ2-3; the D is unclear. The V end was cut by 6 bases, the J end by 1 base, with 14 bases between. The CDR3 is 15 residues long. Germline V gene data show CDR1 as KGHSH and CDR2 as LQKENI. The CDR3 region has the DNA TGTGCCAGCTCCCCTCGGGTTGGAGGCACAGATACGCAGTATTTT. Translation: CASSPRVGGTDTQYF.

CDR3 in amino acids: CASSVMGQGLNEQYF. CDR3 DNA sequence: TGTGCCAGCAGTGTTATGGGACAGGGATTAAACGAGCAGTACTTC. The V and J genes are TRBV2 and TRBJ2-7; TRBD1 matches at 9 bases. Germline-derived CDR1 and CDR2 are SNHLY and FYNNEI. The V and J ends lost 4 bases and 5 bases, in that order; junction bases with no gene match: 9. This CDR3 has 15 amino acids.

The chain has TRBV7-3 and TRBJ2-3, with D tentatively TRBD2 (7 bases). Trimming took off 1 base at V and 6 bases at J, with 17 bases between the two ends. The CDR3 sequence is 16 residues long. Germline-derived CDR1 and CDR2 are SGHTA and FQGTGA. The chain's CDR3 is CASSLSGGAHRDTQYF. For the CDR3, the DNA is TGTGCCAGCAGCTTAAGTGGGGGGGCCCATCGTGATACGCAGTATTTT.

CDR3 loop: CASRSDRDQPQHF. DNA of the CDR3: TGTGCCAGCAGGAGCGACCGAGATCAGCCCCAGCATTTT. This chain connects TRBV2 to TRBJ1-5; no clear D. Germline V lookup: CDR1 SNHLY, CDR2 FYNNEI. This CDR3 is 13 amino acids long. V was pared by 6 bases and J by 5 bases, with 11 bases between.

The chain recombines TRBV6-5 with TRBJ1-2, with no clear D. Looked up from germline, CDR1 is MNHEY and CDR2 is SVGAGI. Deletions cut 0 bases from V and 4 bases from J, with 9 bases between. This CDR3 is 14 amino acids long. CDR3 sequence (DNA): TGTGCCAGCAGTTACTCTTGGGCCAGCTATGGCTACACCTTC. It encodes CASSYSWASYGYTF.

The chain has TRBV5-1 and TRBJ1-3; possibly TRBD1 for D (5 bases). Per germline, CDR1 SGHRS and CDR2 YFSETQ. CDR3 length equals 15 residues. V was shortened by 4 bases and J by 0 bases, with 11 bases between the two germline ends. CDR3 bases: TGCGCCAGCAGCCTCCCGACAGACTCTGGAAACACCATATATTTT. It codes for CASSLPTDSGNTIYF.

The J gene is TRBJ1-1, the V gene TRBV29-1; D ambiguous. Between the trimmed V and J ends, which lost 7 bases and 4 bases, there was a span of 10 bases. Per the germline V gene, CDR1 is SQVTM and CDR2 is ANQGSEA. This CDR3 has 11 residues. The CDR3 here is CSGQYSTEAFF. Written as DNA, the CDR3 is TGCAGCGGCCAGTACAGCACTGAAGCTTTCTTT.

This clone was seen only once. The chain links TRBV27 to TRBJ2-3; a weak D match, TRBD2 (6 bases). The CDR3 extends over 15 amino acids. Trimming shortened V by 4 bases and J by 2 bases, and 13 bases separated the two germline ends. Germline CDR1 and CDR2: MNHEY and SMNVEV (reference sequence). The CDR3: CASSYRGTFTDTQYF. In DNA, the CDR3 is TGTGCCAGCAGTTACCGGGGGACCTTCACAGATACGCAGTATTTT.